Listed here are 3 T cell receptor beta chains from one sample, sequenced in a study of CD8+ T cells in alopecia areata (dated by TCRdb to the late 2010s). Library preparation used the immunoSEQ multiplex PCR assay. RNA was extracted from all samples and reverse transcribed into cDNA as template for TCR sequencing. In its TCRdb copy, this immuneACCESS table keeps in-frame sequences only and misses some clones. Where compared with another copy, unresolved V genes explain less than half of these, and the others have no known cause. The sample contains about 200,000 clones, approximately 53% of them found a single time. Over 4% of the sample belongs to the ten largest clones. Sequencing was done on a sample of CD8+ T cells sorted from blood. Receptors were obtained from a human donor in good health.

This rearrangement joins TRBV29-1 to TRBJ1-2; D is perhaps TRBD1 (5 bases). From germline, CDR1 is SQVTM and CDR2 ANQGSEA. V lost 7 bases and J 6 bases, leaving 15 bases between the germline ends. The CDR3 has 12 residues. Here the CDR3 reads CSAAGLWDGYTF. CDR3 coding DNA: TGCAGCGCCGCGGGACTCTGGGATGGCTACACCTTC.

There are a few counts of this clone. The chain couples TRBV2 to TRBJ1-5, with TRBD1 matching 10 bases. J lost 6 bases, V lost 3 bases, and 5 bases had no gene match. Per germline, CDR1 SNHLY and CDR2 FYNNEI. The CDR3 contains 15 residues. CDR3 loop: CASSDETGGVQPQHF. The CDR3 nucleotides are TGTGCCAGCAGTGACGAGACAGGGGGCGTTCAGCCCCAGCATTTT.

The chain carries TRBV27 and TRBJ2-1; D possibly uses TRBD1 or TRBD2 (5 bases each). Deletions cut 4 bases from V and 3 bases from J, with 10 bases between. Germline CDR1 reads MNHEY; CDR2 reads SMNVEV (reference sequence). The CDR3 sequence is 14 residues long. For the CDR3, the DNA is TGTGCCAGCAGTTCAGGGAGTAACTACAATGAGCAGTTCTTC. It codes for CASSSGSNYNEQFF.